This entry lists 28 T cell receptor beta chains sequenced from one sample in a study of radiation and T cells in renal cell carcinoma. Time point here: baseline pretreatment blood. Treatment specified: 15 Gy SBRT to primary tumor, nephrectomy 4 weeks later. Only in-frame clones appear in the TCRdb table, and some are missing; sequencing was by immunoSEQ multiplex PCR. The sample has over 85,000 clones; 70% to 85% are singletons. The input for sequencing was blood, taken from a patient whose treatment included radiotherapy and nephrectomy. The receptors were sampled from a man between 60 and 70 years old with renal cell carcinoma.

V usage is TRBV27 and J usage is TRBJ2-1; D is undetermined. The CDR3 is 13 residues long. Germline CDR1 reads MNHEY; CDR2 reads SMNVEV (reference sequence). Trimming shortened V by 1 base and J by 5 bases, and 6 bases separated the two germline ends. The DNA of the CDR3 is TGTGCCAGCAGTTTATATGGAAACAATGAGCAGTTCTTC. It is translated as CASSLYGNNEQFF.

In its sample, this clone was seen once. The genes are TRBV13 and TRBJ1-1; D gene uncertain. Germline CDR1 and CDR2: PRHDT and FYEKMQ (reference sequence). The CDR3 loop spans 15 amino acids. Trimming stripped 1 base from V and 0 bases from J, with 9 bases between. CDR3 amino acids: CASSLELGMNTEAFF. The CDR3 bases are TGTGCCAGCAGCTTAGAACTTGGGATGAACACTGAAGCTTTCTTT.

J is TRBJ1-2 and V is TRBV6-5; 7 bases agree with TRBD1. Per germline, CDR1 MNHEY and CDR2 SVGAGI. The trim removed 7 bases at V and 4 bases at J, leaving 12 bases unmatched. This CDR3 region has 15 residues. The CDR3 coding sequence is TGTGCCAGCAAGGGGGCAGGGGAGGAGGGCTATGGCTACACCTTC. Translating gives CASKGAGEEGYGYTF.

V and J are TRBV11-2 and TRBJ1-1; 9 positions match TRBD1. Germline V CDR1 and CDR2: SGHAT, FQNNGV. Trimming at V came to 5 bases and at J to 6 bases, leaving 7 bases not matched to a gene. The CDR3 length is 14 residues. The CDR3 DNA reads TGTGCCAGCAGCCTGGGACAGGGTATTGCTGAAGCTTTCTTT. Protein: CASSLGQGIAEAFF.

The rearrangement uses TRBV4-2 and TRBJ2-6; 10 bases map to TRBD2. The V segment lost 0 bases and the J segment 3 bases; nucleotides outside the gene matches: 5. The germline V gene has CDR1 LGHNA and CDR2 YNFKEQ. This CDR3 is built from 18 residues. CDR3 protein: CASSQEVAGGGGANVLTF. Here the CDR3 DNA reads TGTGCCAGCAGCCAAGAAGTAGCGGGAGGTGGTGGGGCCAACGTCCTGACTTTC.

The chain links TRBV6-1 to TRBJ2-2; D might be TRBD1 (5 bases). The germline CDR1 and CDR2 sequences are MNHNS and SASEGT. V gave up 5 bases and J gave up 6 bases, with 10 bases separating them. CDR3 length: 13 residues. The CDR3 nucleotides read TGTGCCAGCAGTCAAAGGGGCGCCGGGGAGCTGTTTTTT. Its protein product is CASSQRGAGELFF.

This clone was detected once. V and J are TRBV7-3 and TRBJ1-2, with D possibly matching TRBD1 (6 bases). Trimming cost V 2 bases and J 3 bases, with 19 bases left between them. The CDR3 is 17 residues long. Looked up from germline, CDR1 is SGHTA and CDR2 is FQGTGA. CDR3 amino acids: CASSLYPPGGADYGYTF. The CDR3 DNA reads as TGTGCCAGCAGCTTATACCCCCCCGGGGGCGCTGACTATGGCTACACCTTC.

V usage is TRBV29-1 and J usage is TRBJ2-2, with D perhaps TRBD2 (6 bases). CDR1 and CDR2 (germline): SQVTM, ANQGSEA. The CDR3 length is 15 residues. Trimming took 6 bases from V and 4 from J, leaving 18 bases between them. The CDR3 nucleotides read TGCAGCGTGGGGGGTGGGAGCACGGTCACCGGGGAGCTGTTTTTT. Amino acid sequence: CSVGGGSTVTGELFF.

The chain joins TRBV5-5 to TRBJ2-3, with D maybe TRBD1 (7 bases). The CDR3 is 15 residues long. Germline lookup yields CDR1 SGHKS and CDR2 YYEKEE (reference sequence). Trimming took off 5 bases at V and 0 bases at J, with 13 bases between the two ends. CDR3 loop: CASRVTGTSTDTQYF. CDR3 coding DNA: TGTGCCAGCAGGGTGACAGGGACTAGCACAGATACGCAGTATTTT. The full variable domain, completed using reference TRBV5-5 and TRBJ2-3, is DAGVTQSPTHLIKTRGQQVTLRCSPISGHKSVSWYQQVLGQGPQFIFQYYEKEERGRGNFPDRFSARQFPNYSSELNVNALLLGDSALYLCASRVTGTSTDTQYFGPGTRLTVL.

The V and J genes are TRBV7-2 and TRBJ2-7; TRBD2 aligns across 13 bases. After removal of 1 base from V and 4 bases from J, the junction contained 4 bases not matched to a gene. The germline V gene has CDR1 SGHTA and CDR2 FQGNSA. This CDR3 has 16 residues. The CDR3 DNA reads TGTGCCAGCAGCTTAGGGGGGACTAGCGGGGCGTACGAGCAGTACTTC. This gives the protein CASSLGGTSGAYEQYF.

The rearrangement uses TRBV19 and TRBJ1-1; a possible D gene is TRBD1 (5 bases). This CDR3 has 14 residues. Trimming shortened V by 4 bases and J by 7 bases, and 16 bases separated the two germline ends. Germline CDR1 is LNHDA and CDR2 is SQIVND (reference sequence). The CDR3 loop reads CASSKSGKGFEAFF. Here the CDR3 DNA reads TGTGCCAGTAGTAAATCAGGAAAGGGGTTTGAAGCTTTCTTT.

The rearrangement joins TRBV5-4 to TRBJ1-4; possible D gene TRBD1, 5 bases. The CDR3 has 15 residues. Trimming left V 2 bases short and J 1 base short, with 9 bases between. Germline-derived CDR1 and CDR2 are SGHNT and YYREEE (reference sequence). CDR3 region: CASSFTGRTNEKLFF. CDR3 bases: TGTGCCAGCAGCTTCACGGGGCGAACTAATGAAAAACTGTTTTTT.

This clone has a single count. The sample carries other DNA sequences with the same CDR3. The rearrangement uses TRBV10-3 and TRBJ2-2; D perhaps matches TRBD1 (7 bases). The V end was cut by 5 bases, the J end by 0 bases, with 13 bases between. This CDR3 is built from 16 residues. Germline loops: CDR1 ENHRY, CDR2 SYGVKD. The CDR3 sequence: CAISRGGTANTGELFF. In DNA, the CDR3 is TGTGCCATCAGTAGGGGCGGGACAGCGAACACCGGGGAGCTGTTTTTT.

V usage is TRBV19 and J usage is TRBJ1-5; 7 bases fit TRBD1. Germline V gene lookup returns CDR1 LNHDA and CDR2 SQIVND (reference sequence). CDR3 length equals 15 residues. Germline trimming cut 1 base from V and 2 bases from J; bases unmatched to any gene: 2. Here the CDR3 reads CASSIAGTGNQPQHF. DNA for the CDR3: TGTGCCAGTAGTATAGCAGGGACAGGCAATCAGCCCCAGCATTTT.

The chain recombines TRBV7-9 with TRBJ2-3; perhaps TRBD1 as D (6 bases). The CDR3 has 19 amino acids. Germline CDR1 reads SEHNR; CDR2 reads FQNEAQ (reference sequence). Trimming removed 1 base from V and 4 bases from J, with 24 bases in between. CDR3 sequence (DNA): TGTGCCAGCAGCTTAGAGCAGGCAGGGGCCCTCGCGTTCCCAGATACGCAGTATTTT. It yields the protein CASSLEQAGALAFPDTQYF.

This clone was seen more than once but under ten times. The chain recombines TRBV7-9 with TRBJ2-1, with 9 bases matching TRBD2. In germline, CDR1 is SEHNR, CDR2 FQNEAQ (reference sequence). This CDR3 is 16 amino acids long. Trimming at V came to 1 base and at J to 9 bases, leaving 10 bases not matched to a gene. CDR3 loop: CASSLVGREGPSEQFF. The CDR3 DNA follows: TGTGCCAGCAGCTTAGTGGGGCGGGAGGGCCCAAGTGAGCAGTTCTTC.

V and J are TRBV30 and TRBJ2-5; maybe TRBD2 (7 bases). CDR1 is GTSNPN, CDR2 SVGIG, per germline (reference sequence). Trimming took 2 bases from V and 4 from J, leaving 17 bases between them. The CDR3 runs to 15 residues. The CDR3 DNA follows: TGTGCCTGGAGTAGGGGGGGAAGTCGTGGAGAGACCCAGTACTTC. This codes for CAWSRGGSRGETQYF.

The rearrangement uses TRBV5-1 and TRBJ2-7; 9 bases are a match to TRBD1. In germline, CDR1 is SGHRS, CDR2 YFSETQ. V lost 2 bases to trimming and J lost 1 base; unmatched junction nucleotides: 7. CDR3 length equals 16 residues. This CDR3 reads CASSLTGGPPSYEQYF. In DNA form, the CDR3 reads TGCGCCAGCAGCTTAACAGGGGGCCCTCCTTCCTACGAGCAGTACTTC. Using reference TRBV5-1 and TRBJ2-7 for the parts outside the CDR3, the full variable domain is KAGVTQTPRYLIKTRGQQVTLSCSPISGHRSVSWYQQTPGQGLQFLFEYFSETQRNKGNFPGRFSGRQFSNSRSEMNVSTLELGDSALYLCASSLTGGPPSYEQYFGPGTRLTVT.

The CDR3 spells CASSLGGTQYF. The CDR3 DNA is TGTGCCAGCAGCTTAGGTGGTACGCAGTATTTT. The chain couples TRBV11-3 to TRBJ2-3; D gene ambiguous. V shed 1 base and J shed 8 bases, with 4 bases lying between them. The CDR3 spans 11 residues. The germline gives CDR1 SGHNT, CDR2 YENEEA.

V is TRBV9 and J is TRBJ2-2; 7 nucleotides line up with TRBD2. Germline loops: CDR1 SGDLS, CDR2 YYNGEE. V trimming: 0 bases; J trimming: 1 base; junction bases outside the gene matches: 3. This CDR3 comprises 16 residues. The CDR3 loop is CASSVGGGGNTGELFF. In nucleotides, the CDR3 is TGTGCCAGCAGCGTAGGAGGCGGGGGGAACACCGGGGAGCTGTTTTTT. The complete variable domain, with remaining parts taken from reference TRBV9 and TRBJ2-2, reads DSGVTQTPKHLITATGQRVTLRCSPRSGDLSVYWYQQSLDQGLQFLIQYYNGEERAKGNILERFSAQQFPDLHSELNLSSLELGDSALYFCASSVGGGGNTGELFFGEGSRLTVL.

CDR3 DNA sequence: TGCGCCAGCAACCATAACCCCGGGACAGGGAACATTCAGACCCTCGAGCAGTACTTC. Translation: CASNHNPGTGNIQTLEQYF. V is TRBV4-1 and J is TRBJ2-7, with 9 bases matching TRBD1. The CDR3 spans 19 residues. Germline CDR1 and CDR2: MGHRA and YSYEKL. Losses at the gene ends were 7 bases for V and 6 bases for J; bases not matched to a gene: 25.

The CDR3 here is CASSEVRREKLFF. For the CDR3, the DNA is TGTGCCAGCAGTGAAGTAAGACGGGAAAAACTGTTTTTT. This chain connects TRBV6-1 to TRBJ1-4; D gene unclear. Germline CDR1 is MNHNS and CDR2 is SASEGT. Trimming shortened V by 1 base and J by 8 bases, and 8 bases separated the two germline ends. This CDR3 has 13 amino acids.

The V call is TRBV10-2, the J call TRBJ2-7; D gene unclear. Per the germline V gene, CDR1 is WSHSY and CDR2 is SAAADI. With 0 bases removed from V and 9 bases from J, the gap between germline ends came to 6 bases. The CDR3 has 11 residues. The CDR3 region is CASSESSTQYF. Here the CDR3 DNA reads TGCGCCAGCAGTGAGTCCTCGACGCAGTACTTC.

The V call is TRBV7-3, the J call TRBJ2-3, with no clear D. The CDR3 is 13 amino acids. Germline V CDR1 and CDR2: SGHTA, FQGTGA. V lost 5 bases, J lost 5 bases, and 11 bases lay in between. CDR3 region: CASSMDRVDTQYF. The CDR3 coding sequence is TGTGCCAGCAGCATGGACCGCGTAGATACGCAGTATTTT.

The chain couples TRBV28 to TRBJ1-2, with 7 positions matching TRBD1. The junction had 9 bases not matched to a gene; V was cut back by 5 bases and J by 3 bases. The CDR3 sequence is 15 residues long. Germline V lookup: CDR1 MDHEN, CDR2 SYDVKM. The CDR3 is CASSPAGGYDYGYTF. Here the CDR3 DNA reads TGTGCCAGCAGTCCTGCAGGGGGATACGACTATGGCTACACCTTC.

As for this clone: The junction departs from the called germline gene at one end, perhaps through a read error. The J gene is TRBJ2-1, the V gene TRBV11-3; D ambiguous. The length of the CDR3 is 12 residues. Germline V gives CDR1 SGHNT, CDR2 YENEEA. DNA for the CDR3: TGTGCCAGCAGCTTAAATGGGCTTGAGGAGTTCTTC. Translating it yields CASSLNGLEEFF.

This clone was recorded only once. The rearrangement links TRBV7-9 to TRBJ2-5; 8 bases match TRBD1. This CDR3 region has 15 residues. Germline V lookup: CDR1 SEHNR, CDR2 FQNEAQ (reference sequence). V gave up 2 bases and J gave up 5 bases; unmatched junction bases: 7. The CDR3 protein is CASSLQSGGRETQYF. The DNA of the CDR3 is TGTGCCAGCAGCTTACAATCAGGGGGCAGGGAGACCCAGTACTTC.

This clone was found a few times. The chain carries TRBV27 and TRBJ2-3, with D unclear. V was pared by 2 bases and J by 4 bases, with 13 bases between. The CDR3 sequence is 15 residues long. Germline CDR1 is MNHEY and CDR2 is SMNVEV (reference sequence). The CDR3 coding sequence is TGTGCCAGCAGTTTAAATGGCTACGCGGCAGATACGCAGTATTTT. Amino acids: CASSLNGYAADTQYF.